The T cell receptor (beta chain) under discussion was sequenced for a study of blood T cell repertoires in COVID-19 (dated by TCRdb to the early 2020s). Regarding the complete study: Samples covering the acute and convalescent phases of COVID-19 were provided by collaborators in the United States, Italy and Spain. The repertoires were made available in a free public database intended to serve as a resource for research on the immune response to SARS-CoV-2. Samples were obtained from the ongoing ImmuneRACE study (first 160 participants) and from 1,254 subjects provided by 6 global collaborators. The prospective study material was composed of cDNA or gDNA derived from T cells, B-cell-depleted T cells, or PBMCs. Where available, HLA class I and class II types were taken from metadata supplied by the sample provider and were not determined by assay-based typing. The dataset comprised deeply sampled blood TCRbeta repertoires from subjects exposed to, actively infected with, or recovered from COVID-19. Nearly every sample came with metadata listing a de-identified subject ID, COVID-19 status, age in years and sex. The paper as a whole reports these results and caveats: The amount of clinical and demographic metadata varied by source and participant and was provided uncurated.

TCRbeta CDR3 regions were amplified from genomic DNA using the immunoSEQ Assay, a bias-controlled multiplex PCR. From the authors' description of their analysis: Nucleated cell counts per sample were estimated from amplification of reference gene primers within the assay. Sequence reads were collapsed and filtered to measure the absolute abundance of every unique TCRbeta CDR3 rearrangement. For each sample, productive Simpson clonality was calculated by taking the square root of Simpson's diversity index across productive rearrangements. TCRdb took this table from immuneACCESS and kept in-frame rearrangements with V and J called. Such tables lack part of the clones; where checked against another copy, unresolved V genes explain under half of the gap, and the rest is unexplained. V and J calls plus clone size are reproduced from that table; the DNA served to infer D and trimming. The sample table records about 180,000 clones; 80% of these occur just once. The top ten constitute around 15% of the sample.

In regard to this clone: Its recognized antigen is unknown. Base qualities are not at hand, and no much larger clone is one base apart.

The germline V gene encodes CDR1 LGHDT and CDR2 YNNKEL (reference sequence). From V the trimming removes 4 bases and from J it removes 6 bases, while the gene matches leave 14 bases of the junction unaccounted for. The CDR3 starts with the cysteine, ends with the phenylalanine, and has 18 residues. The CDR3 DNA has 54 bases and is translated from base 1. In the prospective study, participants were roughly 18 to 100 years old, resided in approximately 25 geographic areas of the United States, and were enrolled through a virtual design. In the prospective study, cohorts were assigned on the basis of participant-reported clinical history obtained from a screening survey and a study questionnaire. A participant counted as exposed if, within 2 weeks of entering the study, that participant had been in contact with someone who had a PCR-confirmed or clinician-diagnosed COVID-19 case. Each participant in the prospective study had whole blood, serum and a nasopharyngeal or oropharyngeal swab collected by mobile phlebotomists. Over a roughly two-month period, participants in the prospective study had the option of providing additional blood draws and questionnaires. Prospective study blood samples were shipped either frozen or at room temperature before DNA extraction.

In this chain, TRBV3-1 (or the pseudogene TRBV3-2) is recombined with TRBJ2-1, and 11 junction bases match TRBD2. The source material was PBMCs or T cells enriched from blood (not recorded which). The sequence came from a man between 60 and 75 years old who had been exposed to COVID-19. The CDR3 protein sequence reads: CASSRLTSGTSGTNEQFF. In nucleotide form, the sequence is TGTGCCAGCAGCCGTCTAACTTCCGGGACTAGCGGAACCAATGAGCAGTTCTTC.